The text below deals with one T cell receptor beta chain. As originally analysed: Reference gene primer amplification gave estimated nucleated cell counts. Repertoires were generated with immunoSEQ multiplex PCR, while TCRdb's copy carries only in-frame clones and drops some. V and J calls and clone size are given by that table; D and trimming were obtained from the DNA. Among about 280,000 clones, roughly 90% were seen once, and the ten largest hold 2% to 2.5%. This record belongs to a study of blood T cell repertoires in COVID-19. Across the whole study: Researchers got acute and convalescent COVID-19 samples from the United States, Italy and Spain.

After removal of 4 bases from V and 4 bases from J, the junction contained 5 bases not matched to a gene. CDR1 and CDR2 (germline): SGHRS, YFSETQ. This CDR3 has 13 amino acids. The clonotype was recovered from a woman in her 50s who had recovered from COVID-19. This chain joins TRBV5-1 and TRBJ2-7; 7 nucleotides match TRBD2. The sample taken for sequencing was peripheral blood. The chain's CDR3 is CASSRGDIYEQYF. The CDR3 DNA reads TGCGCCAGCAGCCGGGGGGATATATACGAGCAGTACTTC.